The T cell receptor beta chain under discussion was sequenced for a study of T-cell memory formation after mild COVID-19. As concerns this clonotype: The antigen is unknown.

5'RACE primed from the constant segment yielded TCR alpha and TCR beta cDNA libraries bearing sample barcodes and UMIs. One entry per CDR3 protein, called by TCRdb with MiXCR from the 5' RACE reads. The sample carries tens of thousands of distinct CDR3 sequences, approximately 13% recorded once. Study-wide results and limits: Some responding clones appeared in pre-infection memory, suggesting cross-reactive memory joined. CM and EM subsets held most contracting CD4+ clones; EMRA held CD8+ ones. Second-wave clones that peaked on day 37 lacked confirmed SARS-CoV-2 specificity.

The CDR3 has 12 amino acids. V was pared by 8 bases and J by 2 bases, with 7 bases between. CDR1 is SEHNR, CDR2 FQNEAQ, per germline (reference sequence). The sample consisted of PBMCs or a T cell subset sorted from them (not recorded which). The clonotype comes from an adult woman who had mild COVID-19 (a few samples of this study predate the infection). Cell type and time point are not known. This chain uses TRBV7-9 with TRBJ1-3; D gene unclear. The CDR3 spells CASSGAGNTIYF. The CDR3 DNA follows: TGTGCCAGCTCCGGGGCTGGAAACACCATATATTTT. Looking up the rest from reference TRBV7-9 and TRBJ1-3 gives the full variable domain: DTGVSQNPRHKITKRGQNVTFRCDPISEHNRLYWYRQTLGQGPEFLTYFQNEAQLEKSRLLSDRFSAERPKGSFSTLEIQRTEQGDSAMYLCASSGAGNTIYFGEGSWLTVV.